This TCR beta chain derives from a study of T cell responses to AZD1222 COVID-19 vaccine. Study at large: Investigators merged groups given second doses at roughly 4 or roughly 12 weeks.

Notes on the study in general: The CD4 TCRs associated with vaccination extended across spike and predominated at 160-218 and 743-854. Donor demographics were predominantly white British with a female majority; clonal diversity may be underestimated.

Method: immunoSEQ multiplex PCR; TCRdb's copy keeps in-frame clones and lacks some. The table shows approximately 130,000 clones, with about nine tenths occurring only once. As concerns this clone: Its antigen is unidentified.

Germline CDR1 reads ENHRY; CDR2 reads SYGVKD. CDR3 length: 15 amino acids. V dropped 0 bases and J dropped 7 bases, with 13 bases sitting between them. Sequencing was performed on peripheral blood, taken on day 0 of AZD1222 vaccination. V and J are TRBV10-3 and TRBJ1-5; the D gene is possibly TRBD1 (5 bases). This receptor was identified in an adult in good health. The CDR3 DNA is TGTGCCATCAGTGAGTCGGGGGGGGTTTTACAGCCCCAGCATTTT. It is translated as CAISESGGVLQPQHF.